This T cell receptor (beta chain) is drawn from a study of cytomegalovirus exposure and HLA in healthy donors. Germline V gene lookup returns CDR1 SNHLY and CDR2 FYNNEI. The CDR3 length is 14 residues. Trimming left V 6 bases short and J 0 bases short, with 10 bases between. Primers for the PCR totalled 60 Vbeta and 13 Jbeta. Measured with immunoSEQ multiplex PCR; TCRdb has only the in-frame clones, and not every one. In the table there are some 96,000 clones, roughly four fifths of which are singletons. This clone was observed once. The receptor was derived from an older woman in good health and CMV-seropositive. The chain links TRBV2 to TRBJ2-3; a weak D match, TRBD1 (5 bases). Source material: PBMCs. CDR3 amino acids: CASSPDRSTDTQYF. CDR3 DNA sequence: TGTGCCAGCAGCCCAGACAGAAGCACAGATACGCAGTATTTT.